This T cell receptor beta chain was sequenced in a study of cytotoxic CD8 clonotypes in ibrutinib-treated CLL. Looking at the study overall: Specimens for response were gathered following a median about 11 months of therapy, spanning 6 to 36.

On this clone: Antigen unknown.

Using immunoSEQ multiplex PCR, the repertoire was profiled, and TCRdb retains in-frame clones only, with some absent. The table includes approximately 46,000 clones, 60% to 80% detected once. Frozen-stored PBMCs produced approximately 2 micrograms of genomic DNA for TCR beta libraries. Germline loops: CDR1 SGHTA, CDR2 FQGNSA. V shed 4 bases and J shed 4 bases, with 16 bases lying between them. CDR3 length equals 16 residues. Findings and limits, study-wide: Pretreatment clonality was elevated relative to age-matched healthy donors and paralleled circulating CD8+ T-cell counts.

The sequencing here drew on PBMCs, taken after 12 months of ibrutinib treatment. J is TRBJ1-4 and V is TRBV7-2, with D tentatively TRBD1 (5 bases). This clonotype was obtained from a human donor with chronic lymphocytic leukemia. CDR3 bases: TGTGCCAGCAGCTCAGGATTGAGACAGAGTAATGAAAAACTGTTTTTT. It specifies CASSSGLRQSNEKLFF.